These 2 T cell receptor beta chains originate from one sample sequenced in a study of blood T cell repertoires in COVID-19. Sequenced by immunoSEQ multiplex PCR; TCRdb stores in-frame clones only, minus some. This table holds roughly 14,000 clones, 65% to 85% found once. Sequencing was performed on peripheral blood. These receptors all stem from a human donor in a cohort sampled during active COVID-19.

CDR3 DNA sequence: TGTGCCAGCAGCGTAAGGCCCGCCAGCGGGAGGGCCAGGAATGAGCAGTTCTTC. Amino acids: CASSVRPASGRARNEQFF. The V gene is TRBV9, the J gene TRBJ2-1, with TRBD2 identical over 10 bases. J lost 7 bases, V lost 1 base, and 14 bases had no gene match. Germline V gene sequence: CDR1 SGDLS, CDR2 YYNGEE. The CDR3 totals 18 residues.

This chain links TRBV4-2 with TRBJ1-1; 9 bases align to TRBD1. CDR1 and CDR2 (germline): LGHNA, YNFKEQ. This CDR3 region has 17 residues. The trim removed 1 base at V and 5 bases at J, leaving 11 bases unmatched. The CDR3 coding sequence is TGTGCCAGCAGCCAAGGGGGGACAGGGCGGTTTAATACTGAAGCTTTCTTT. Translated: CASSQGGTGRFNTEAFF.